The present TCR beta chain was sequenced within a study of immune cell composition in non-small cell lung cancer. Study details: Tumours were mainly lung adenocarcinoma or squamous cell carcinoma. Study-wide findings and caveats: In adenocarcinoma, maximal tumour-associated clone frequency tracked TIL tumour reactivity. About 75% of squamous and about 31% of adenocarcinoma cases had tumour-associated clones >0.5%. No significant correlation existed between pack-years smoked and tumour clonality.

Germline V CDR1 and CDR2: LGHNA, YSLEER. The ends lost 0 bases at V and 5 bases at J; junction bases unmatched: 8. This CDR3 contains 16 residues. On this clone itself: Its antigen remains unidentified.

Assay: immunoSEQ multiplex PCR; the TCRdb copy retains only in-frame clones and omits some. The sample has approximately 11,000 clones, roughly 60% seen once. This chain joins TRBV4-3 and TRBJ2-3; 7 positions agree with TRBD2. Sequencing used lung tumor tissue. This TCR derives from a human donor with non-small cell lung cancer. CDR3 protein: CASSQEGGRVGDTQYF. The DNA for the CDR3 is TGCGCCAGCAGCCAAGAAGGCGGGAGAGTTGGAGATACGCAGTATTTT.